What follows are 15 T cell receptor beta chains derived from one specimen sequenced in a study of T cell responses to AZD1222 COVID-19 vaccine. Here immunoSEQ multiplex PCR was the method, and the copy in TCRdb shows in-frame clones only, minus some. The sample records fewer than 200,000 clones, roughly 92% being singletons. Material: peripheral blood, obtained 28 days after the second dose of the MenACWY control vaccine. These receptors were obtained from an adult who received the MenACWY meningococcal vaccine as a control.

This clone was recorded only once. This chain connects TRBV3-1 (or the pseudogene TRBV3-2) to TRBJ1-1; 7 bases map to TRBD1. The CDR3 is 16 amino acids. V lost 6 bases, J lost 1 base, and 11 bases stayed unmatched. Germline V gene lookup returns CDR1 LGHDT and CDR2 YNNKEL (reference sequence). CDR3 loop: CASRPTGARGNTEAFF. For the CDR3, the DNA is TGTGCCAGCAGGCCCACAGGGGCGAGGGGGAACACTGAAGCTTTCTTT.

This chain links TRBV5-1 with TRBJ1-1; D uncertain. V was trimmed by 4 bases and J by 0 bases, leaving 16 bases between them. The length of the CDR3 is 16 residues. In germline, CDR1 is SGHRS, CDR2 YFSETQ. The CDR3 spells CASSPSLGGMNTEAFF. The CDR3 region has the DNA TGCGCCAGCAGCCCATCCTTAGGAGGAATGAACACTGAAGCTTTCTTT.

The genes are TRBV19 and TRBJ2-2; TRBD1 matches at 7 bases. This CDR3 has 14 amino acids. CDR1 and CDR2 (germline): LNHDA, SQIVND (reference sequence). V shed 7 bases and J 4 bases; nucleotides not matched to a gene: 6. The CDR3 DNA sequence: TGTGCCAGTAAAAATTCAGGGGGCACCGGGGAGCTGTTTTTT. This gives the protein CASKNSGGTGELFF.

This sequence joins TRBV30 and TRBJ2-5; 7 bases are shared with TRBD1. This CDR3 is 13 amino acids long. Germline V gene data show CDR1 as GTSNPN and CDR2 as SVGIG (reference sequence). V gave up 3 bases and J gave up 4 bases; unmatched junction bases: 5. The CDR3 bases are TGTGCCTGGAGCGACAGGGTGCCAGAGACCCAGTACTTC. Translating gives CAWSDRVPETQYF.

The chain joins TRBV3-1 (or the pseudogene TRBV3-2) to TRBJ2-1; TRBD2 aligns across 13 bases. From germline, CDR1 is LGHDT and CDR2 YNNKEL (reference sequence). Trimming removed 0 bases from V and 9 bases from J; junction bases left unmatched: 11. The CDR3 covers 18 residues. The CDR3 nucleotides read TGTGCCAGCAGCCAAGATACTAGCGGGAGGGGGCAGGGGCGTGAGCAGTTCTTC. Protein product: CASSQDTSGRGQGREQFF.

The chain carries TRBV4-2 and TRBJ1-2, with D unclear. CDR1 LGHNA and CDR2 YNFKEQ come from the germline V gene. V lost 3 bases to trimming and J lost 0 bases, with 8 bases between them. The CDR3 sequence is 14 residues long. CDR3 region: CASSQAAANYGYTF. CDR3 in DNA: TGTGCCAGCAGCCAGGCGGCAGCTAACTATGGCTACACCTTC.

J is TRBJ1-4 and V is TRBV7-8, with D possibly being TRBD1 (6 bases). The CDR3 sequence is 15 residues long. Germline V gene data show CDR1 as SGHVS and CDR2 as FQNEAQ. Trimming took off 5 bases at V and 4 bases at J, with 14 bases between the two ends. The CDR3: CASSPRGGLNEKLFF. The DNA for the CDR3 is TGTGCCAGCAGCCCCCGAGGGGGGCTTAATGAAAAACTGTTTTTT. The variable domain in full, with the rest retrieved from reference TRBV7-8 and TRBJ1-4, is GAGVSQSPRYKVAKRGQDVALRCDPISGHVSLFWYQQALGQGPEFLTYFQNEAQLDKSGLPSDRFFAERPEGSVSTLKIQRTQQEDSAVYLCASSPRGGLNEKLFFGSGTQLSVL.

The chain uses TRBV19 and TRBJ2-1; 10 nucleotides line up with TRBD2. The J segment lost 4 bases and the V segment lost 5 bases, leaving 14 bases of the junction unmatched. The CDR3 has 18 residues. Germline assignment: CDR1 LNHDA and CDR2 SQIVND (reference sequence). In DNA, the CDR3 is TGTGCCAGTAGTTCCCCAGCGGGAGGGTCAACTAAATACAATGAGCAGTTCTTC. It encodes CASSSPAGGSTKYNEQFF. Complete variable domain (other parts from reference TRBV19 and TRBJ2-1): DGGITQSPKYLFRKEGQNVTLSCEQNLNHDAMYWYRQDPGQGLRLIYYSQIVNDFQKGDIAEGYSVSREKKESFPLTVTSAQKNPTAFYLCASSSPAGGSTKYNEQFFGPGTRLTVL.

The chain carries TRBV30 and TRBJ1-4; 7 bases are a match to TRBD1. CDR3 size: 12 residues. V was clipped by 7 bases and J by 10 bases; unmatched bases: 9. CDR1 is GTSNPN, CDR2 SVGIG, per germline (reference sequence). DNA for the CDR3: TGTGCCTTCCGGACAGGTCGTGGAAAACTGTTTTTT. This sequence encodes CAFRTGRGKLFF.

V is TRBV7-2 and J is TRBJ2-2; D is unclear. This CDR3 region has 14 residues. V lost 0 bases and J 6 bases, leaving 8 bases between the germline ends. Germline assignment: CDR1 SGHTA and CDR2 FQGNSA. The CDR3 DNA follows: TGTGCCAGCAGCTTAGCGCGCAGTTCCGGGGAGCTGTTTTTT. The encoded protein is CASSLARSSGELFF.

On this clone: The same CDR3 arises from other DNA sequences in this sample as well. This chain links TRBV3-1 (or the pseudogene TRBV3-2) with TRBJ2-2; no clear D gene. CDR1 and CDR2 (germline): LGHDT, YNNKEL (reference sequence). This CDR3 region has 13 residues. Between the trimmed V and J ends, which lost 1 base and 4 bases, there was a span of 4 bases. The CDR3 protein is CASSQVGTGELFF. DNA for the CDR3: TGTGCCAGCAGCCAAGTTGGCACCGGGGAGCTGTTTTTT.

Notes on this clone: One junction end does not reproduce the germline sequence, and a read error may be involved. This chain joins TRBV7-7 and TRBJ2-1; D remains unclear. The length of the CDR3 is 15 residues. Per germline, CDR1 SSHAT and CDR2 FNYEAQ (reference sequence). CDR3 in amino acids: CASSLDFTLPNEQFF. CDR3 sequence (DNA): TGTGCTAGCAGCTTAGATTTTACCTTACCCAATGAGCAGTTCTTC.

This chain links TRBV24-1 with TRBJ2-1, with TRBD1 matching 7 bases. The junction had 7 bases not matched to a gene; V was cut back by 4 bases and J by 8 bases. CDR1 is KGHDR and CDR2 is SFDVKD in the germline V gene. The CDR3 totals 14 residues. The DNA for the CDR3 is TGTGCCACCAGTGACGCCGGGACAGCGCATGAGCAGTTCTTC. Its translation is CATSDAGTAHEQFF.

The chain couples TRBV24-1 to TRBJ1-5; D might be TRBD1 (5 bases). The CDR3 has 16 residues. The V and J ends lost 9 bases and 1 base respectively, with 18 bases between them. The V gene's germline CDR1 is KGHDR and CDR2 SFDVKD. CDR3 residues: CATAGGMRGSNQPQHF. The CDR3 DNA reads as TGTGCCACCGCGGGGGGGATGCGGGGCAGCAATCAGCCCCAGCATTTT.

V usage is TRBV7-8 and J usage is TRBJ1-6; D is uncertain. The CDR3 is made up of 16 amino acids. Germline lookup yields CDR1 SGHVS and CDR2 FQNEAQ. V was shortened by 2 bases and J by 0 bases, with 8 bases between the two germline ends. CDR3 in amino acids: CASSLWRSSYNSPLHF. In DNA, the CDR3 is TGTGCCAGCAGCTTATGGAGGAGCTCCTATAATTCACCCCTCCACTTT.